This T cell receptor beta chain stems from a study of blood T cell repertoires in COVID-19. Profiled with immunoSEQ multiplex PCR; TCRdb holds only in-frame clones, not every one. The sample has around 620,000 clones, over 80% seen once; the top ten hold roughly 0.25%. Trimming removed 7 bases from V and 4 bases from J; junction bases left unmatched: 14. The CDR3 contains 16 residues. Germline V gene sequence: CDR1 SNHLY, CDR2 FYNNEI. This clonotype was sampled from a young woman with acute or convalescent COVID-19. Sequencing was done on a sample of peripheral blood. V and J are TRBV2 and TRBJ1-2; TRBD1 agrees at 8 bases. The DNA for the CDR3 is TGTGCCAGCACAAAACAGGGGGATCCCGGGAGCTATGGCTACACCTTC. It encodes CASTKQGDPGSYGYTF.